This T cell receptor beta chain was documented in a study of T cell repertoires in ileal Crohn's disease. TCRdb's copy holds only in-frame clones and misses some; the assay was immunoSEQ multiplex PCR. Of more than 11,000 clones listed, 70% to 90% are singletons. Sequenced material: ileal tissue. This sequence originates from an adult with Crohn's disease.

CDR3 coding DNA: TGTGCCAGCAGCTTGGGCTTAGGACAGGGGGCGGCTAACTATGGCTACACCTTC. The encoded protein is CASSLGLGQGAANYGYTF. The chain employs TRBV5-5 and TRBJ1-2; 11 bases line up with TRBD1. CDR3 length: 18 amino acids. CDR1 is SGHKS, CDR2 YYEKEE, per germline (reference sequence). Trimming removed 0 bases from V and 0 bases from J; junction bases left unmatched: 7.